The 3 T cell receptor beta chains below come from one sample, sequenced in a study of CD8 T cells in ankylosing spondylitis. TCRdb re-derived calls from the 5' RACE reads in MiXCR, one entry per CDR3 protein. This table holds 800,000 to 900,000 distinct CDR3 sequences, 10% to 15% found once. No cognate antigen is known for these TCRs. Findings of the study overall: A TCR beta motif made of several highly homologous variants seemed typical of ankylosing spondylitis blood.

Sequencing input: blood, either unsorted or a sorted T cell fraction (not recorded which). These receptors all come from a male donor with ankylosing spondylitis.

The genes are TRBV5-1 and TRBJ1-1; unclear D gene. Germline values: CDR1 SGHRS, CDR2 YFSETQ. This CDR3 is 13 amino acids long. V gave up 4 bases and J gave up 2 bases, with 9 bases separating them. In nucleotides, the CDR3 is TGCGCCAGCAGCATAATAGGTAACACTGAAGCTTTCTTT. Protein sequence: CASSIIGNTEAFF.

The table lists this clonotype with a few counts. The chain links TRBV5-1 to TRBJ2-3, with 11 bases matching TRBD2. Germline assignment: CDR1 SGHRS and CDR2 YFSETQ. V lost 6 bases to trimming and J lost 0 bases; unmatched junction nucleotides: 6. This CDR3 spans 16 amino acids. The CDR3, as DNA: TGCGCCAGCAAGAGTAGCGGGAGGGCTAGCACAGATACGCAGTATTTT. This encodes CASKSSGRASTDTQYF.

This clonotype occurred many times. V is TRBV5-5 and J is TRBJ2-1; possible D gene TRBD2, 7 bases. The CDR3 loop spans 15 amino acids. The V end lost 4 bases, the J end lost 8 bases, and 19 bases lay between the germline ends. Per germline, CDR1 SGHKS and CDR2 YYEKEE (reference sequence). This CDR3 is CASSPTGGQWDEQFF. Written as DNA, the CDR3 is TGTGCCAGCAGCCCCACGGGGGGACAATGGGATGAGCAGTTCTTC.